This is a list of T cell receptor beta chains from one sample in a study of T cell responses to AZD1222 COVID-19 vaccine. Libraries were prepared by immunoSEQ multiplex PCR; TCRdb keeps only in-frame clonotypes and omits some of them. The sample yields around 100,000 clones, roughly 90% seen once. This specimen consisted of peripheral blood, obtained on day 0 of AZD1222 vaccination. The source of these receptors is an adult in good health. The CDR3 runs from the conserved cysteine through the conserved F or W. D genes are given only for firm matches. The listing skips clone size in some rows; elsewhere it reads once, few, many or a size class.

d_gene,abundance,v_gene,j_gene,CDR3nt,CDR3aa
TRBD2,NA,TRBV11-2,TRBJ2-5,TGTGCCAGCAGCTCGACTACCCCAGCGGGGGGAGAGACCCAGTACTTC,CASSSTTPAGGETQYF
TRBD1,NA,TRBV7-2,TRBJ2-7,TGTGCCAGCAGCTTAGGGCAGGGGGCGGGCTCCTACGAGCAGTACTTC,CASSLGQGAGSYEQYF
NA,NA,TRBV5-6,TRBJ2-7,TGTGCCAGCAGCTTATCCAGGCCGACCTACGAGCAGTACTTC,CASSLSRPTYEQYF
NA,NA,TRBV2,TRBJ2-3,TGTGCCAGCAGTGGGGGGTGGTCGTTCACAGATACGCAGTATTTT,CASSGGWSFTDTQYF
TRBD1,NA,TRBV10-2,TRBJ2-3,TGCGCCAGCAAAGTGGGATCATGGGACAGGGGCTATAGCACAGATACGCAGTATTTT,CASKVGSWDRGYSTDTQYF
NA,NA,TRBV7-9,TRBJ2-2,TGTGCCAGCAGCCCAGGCCCGGGAACAGGGACCGGCACCGGGGAGCTGTTTTTT,CASSPGPGTGTGTGELFF
NA,few,TRBV29-1,TRBJ1-2,TGCAGCGTTGACGTTATAGGGCCTTATGCCTATGGCTACACCTTC,CSVDVIGPYAYGYTF
NA,NA,TRBV12-3/TRBV12-4,TRBJ1-6,TGTGCCAGCAGTTTAGGGGGTTGGTCACCCCTCCACTTT,CASSLGGWSPLHF
NA,once,TRBV6-4,TRBJ2-7,TGTGCCAGCAGTGACTGCAGGGAACTTGCCGAGCAGTACTTC,CASSDCRELAEQYF
TRBD2,NA,TRBV2,TRBJ2-5,TGTGCCAGCAGTGTGACTAGCGGGAGGGCCAGAATAGAGACCCAGTACTTC,CASSVTSGRARIETQYF
TRBD1,NA,TRBV4-3,TRBJ2-2,TGCGCCAGCAGCCTTCGGACAGGGGACACCGGGGAGCTGTTTTTT,CASSLRTGDTGELFF
TRBD1,NA,TRBV6-5,TRBJ1-2,TGTGCCAGCAGGCGACAGGGGGCGCCTAACTATGGCTACACCTTC,CASRRQGAPNYGYTF
TRBD1,NA,TRBV2,TRBJ1-1,TGTGCCAGCAGAGGACCGACAGGGATGAACACTGAAGCTTTCTTT,CASRGPTGMNTEAFF
TRBD2,NA,TRBV9,TRBJ2-2,TGTGCCAGCAGCGTAAATCCGGGAGGTTCACCCGGGGAGCTGTTTTTT,CASSVNPGGSPGELFF
TRBD1,few,TRBV27,TRBJ1-5,TGTGCCAGCAGTCAGGGGGGCCCCAATTACCAGCATTTT,CASSQGGPNYQHF
TRBD1,NA,TRBV4-1,TRBJ1-5,TGCGCCAGCAGCCAACCGGGACAGGGCTACAATCAGCCCCAGCATTTT,CASSQPGQGYNQPQHF
NA,few,TRBV6-5,TRBJ1-2,TGTGCCAGTGCTGTCGAAAGCTATGGCTACACCTTC,CASAVESYGYTF
NA,NA,TRBV7-9,TRBJ1-2,TGTGCCAGCAGCTTAAGTTCTTTGGGAAATGACTATGGCTACACCTTC,CASSLSSLGNDYGYTF
NA,NA,TRBV30,TRBJ1-4,TGTGCCTGGAGTGGACAGAGAGATAATGAAAAACTGTTTTTT,CAWSGQRDNEKLFF
NA,NA,TRBV19,TRBJ2-1,TGTGCCAGTAGTATGAGTCTCCTCGATGAGCAGTTCTTC,CASSMSLLDEQFF
TRBD1,NA,TRBV5-1,TRBJ2-3,TGCGCCAGCAGCTCCCGCCAGGGACAGGGAACAGATACGCAGTATTTT,CASSSRQGQGTDTQYF
NA,once,TRBV10-3,TRBJ1-1,TGTGCCATCAGCCGTGATTGGGTCACTGAAGCTTTCTTT,CAISRDWVTEAFF
NA,NA,TRBV6-4,TRBJ2-1,TGTGCCAGCAGTGTCGAAACTCCCTACAATGAGCAGTTCTTC,CASSVETPYNEQFF
NA,NA,TRBV9,TRBJ1-3,TGTGCCAGCAGCGTAGACGGGAGCTCTGGAAACACCATATATTTT,CASSVDGSSGNTIYF
NA,NA,TRBV5-1,TRBJ2-7,TGCGCCAGCAGCCGGGACGGCTACGAGCAGTACTTC,CASSRDGYEQYF
NA,NA,TRBV12-3/TRBV12-4,TRBJ1-4,TGTGCCAGCAGTTTAACGAGGGGGGAAAAACTGTTTTTT,CASSLTRGEKLFF
NA,NA,TRBV19,TRBJ1-1,TGTGCCAGTAGCCTACAGGGTACCACTGAAGCTTTCTTT,CASSLQGTTEAFF
NA,NA,TRBV10-3,TRBJ2-1,TGTGCCATCAGGGGGGCGGGCAATGAGCAGTTCTTC,CAIRGAGNEQFF
NA,once,TRBV7-2,TRBJ1-4,TGTGCCAGCAGCTTAGGGGGAAAACTGTTTTTT,CASSLGGKLFF
NA,NA,TRBV7-8,TRBJ2-1,TGTGCCAGCTGTCTTTTGGCCGATGAGCAGTTCTTC,CASCLLADEQFF
NA,NA,TRBV6-2/TRBV6-3,TRBJ1-5,TGTGCCAGCAGTTACGATCAAAACTATCAGCCCCAGCATTTT,CASSYDQNYQPQHF
TRBD1,NA,TRBV10-3,TRBJ2-7,TGTGCCATCAGCGGGACAGGGTATAACGAGCAGTACTTC,CAISGTGYNEQYF
NA,NA,TRBV2,TRBJ2-7,TGTGCCAGCAGCACCGGGGCTATGGGCTTCCACGAGCAGTACTTC,CASSTGAMGFHEQYF
TRBD1,NA,TRBV5-4,TRBJ1-1,TGTGCCAGCAGCTTGCTCGGGGGACAGGGAGAAGCTTTCTTT,CASSLLGGQGEAFF
NA,NA,TRBV25-1,TRBJ2-1,TGTGCCAGCAGTGAAAGAAAGGAGGGAGGAACATACAATGAGCAGTTCTTC,CASSERKEGGTYNEQFF
NA,NA,TRBV5-4,TRBJ1-1,TGTGCCAGCAGCTTGGTGGGTAGTTTCTTGAACACTGAAGCTTTCTTT,CASSLVGSFLNTEAFF